One and the same sample provided the 12 T cell receptor beta chains below, sequenced in a study of T cell clonality in common variable immunodeficiency. Only in-frame clones appear in the TCRdb table, and some are missing; sequencing was by immunoSEQ multiplex PCR. The sample was found to contain 35,000 to 45,000 clones, and every one recurs. Sequenced sample: peripheral blood mononuclear cells. The receptors were sampled from a person between 18 and 75 years old in good health.

The sample holds many counts of this clone. Read coverage stops 3 residues before the CDR3 terminus; the germline J gene supplies the remainder. V is TRBV18 and J is TRBJ1-1; perhaps TRBD1 as D (6 bases). Germline CDR1 and CDR2: KGHSH and LQKENI. The CDR3 is 14 amino acids. Trimming removed 6 bases at V and 3 bases at J, with 14 bases between. The CDR3 DNA, read in part, is TGTGCCAGCTCCTCACAGGGTATTTACACTGAA. Translating it yields CASSSQGIYTE. The full CDR3 protein is CASSSQGIYTEAFF.

This clone was seen ten or more times. The sequenced fragment ends 3 residues before the CDR3 boundary, so the rest is inferred from the germline J gene. The chain is built from TRBV9 and TRBJ2-3; D call uncertain. Germline lookup yields CDR1 SGDLS and CDR2 YYNGEE. Deletions cut 0 bases from V and 2 bases from J, with 10 bases between. The CDR3 is 15 residues long. CDR3 in amino acids: CASSVDQVPTDTQYF. The covered CDR3 bases are TGTGCCAGCAGCGTAGACCAGGTCCCCACAGATACG.

This clone was counted a few times. The CDR3 goes on 3 residues after the read ends, and that part is filled in from the germline J gene. The chain couples TRBV7-6 to TRBJ1-2; TRBD1 matches 7 bases. Germline V gene sequence: CDR1 SGHVS, CDR2 FNYEAQ. The CDR3 runs to 17 residues. The CDR3 here is CASSPLTGDHSSYDYTF. Incomplete CDR3 DNA: TGTGCCAGCAGCCCCCTCACAGGGGACCACAGCTCATACGAC.

The table lists this clone with many counts. Read data end 3 residues before the CDR3 end; the end is taken from the germline J gene. This rearrangement joins TRBV5-1 to TRBJ2-1, with TRBD2 matching 7 bases. CDR1 and CDR2 (germline): SGHRS, YFSETQ. With 4 bases clipped from V and 5 bases from J, the junction kept 15 bases outside the gene matches. The CDR3 is made up of 17 amino acids. The CDR3 sequence is CASSPADQTTSHNEQFF. CDR3 DNA (partial): TGCGCCAGCAGCCCGGCGGATCAAACGACTAGCCACAATGAG. Full variable domain (rest looked up from reference TRBV5-1 and TRBJ2-1): KAGVTQTPRYLIKTRGQQVTLSCSPISGHRSVSWYQQTPGQGLQFLFEYFSETQRNKGNFPGRFSGRQFSNSRSEMNVSTLELGDSALYLCASSPADQTTSHNEQFFGPGTRLTVL.

Many counts were recorded for this clone. The read stops 3 residues short of the end of the CDR3; the missing end is completed from the germline J gene. The chain joins TRBV19 to TRBJ2-1; TRBD1 aligns across 9 bases. The CDR3 extends over 15 amino acids. The germline V gene encodes CDR1 LNHDA and CDR2 SQIVND (reference sequence). The J segment lost 3 bases and the V segment lost 4 bases, leaving 4 bases of the junction unmatched. CDR3 sequence: CASSRGQGGYNEQFF. Incomplete CDR3 DNA: TGTGCCAGTAGTAGGGGACAGGGAGGCTACAATGAG.

This clone was seen at least ten times. The read gets to within 3 residues of the CDR3 end, and the germline J gene fills in the rest. The chain links TRBV5-1 to TRBJ2-7, with 12 positions matching TRBD2. The germline V gene encodes CDR1 SGHRS and CDR2 YFSETQ. The V and J ends lost 0 bases and 5 bases, in that order; junction bases with no gene match: 6. This CDR3 is 16 amino acids long. CDR3 DNA (partial): TGCGCCAGCAGCTTGGCTAGCGGGGGGGCCTTAGACGAG. Amino acid sequence: CASSLASGGALDE. The entire CDR3 sequence reads CASSLASGGALDEQYF.

In this sample, this clone turned up many times. The read gets to within 3 residues of the CDR3 end, and the germline J gene fills in the rest. The chain has TRBV5-1 and TRBJ2-7; tentatively, D is TRBD2 (5 bases). The CDR3 is made up of 15 amino acids. Trimming stripped 1 base from V and 0 bases from J, with 11 bases between. Germline CDR1 reads SGHRS; CDR2 reads YFSETQ. CDR3 sequence: CASSLFAGPSYEQYF. The CDR3 DNA, read in part, is TGCGCCAGCAGCTTGTTTGCGGGCCCCTCCTACGAG.

This clone was counted many times. The read terminates 3 residues before the CDR3 end, so the remaining end is supplied by the germline J gene. The rearrangement joins TRBV19 to TRBJ1-2, with TRBD1 matching over 9 bases. V trimming: 4 bases; J trimming: 6 bases; junction bases outside the gene matches: 6. Germline CDR1 and CDR2: LNHDA and SQIVND (reference sequence). This CDR3 comprises 14 residues. Incomplete CDR3 DNA: TGTGCCAGTAGTAGGGCACAGGGGGCAAATGGC. Residues: CASSRAQGANG. Given in full, the CDR3 is CASSRAQGANGYTF.

This clone appeared many times. The read comes to an end 3 residues before the CDR3 does, leaving the germline J gene to fill in the end. This sequence joins TRBV20-1 and TRBJ2-3, with 9 bases aligning to TRBD2. The trim removed 5 bases at V and 0 bases at J, leaving 6 bases unmatched. CDR3 length equals 15 residues. Germline CDR1 is DFQATT and CDR2 is SNEGSKA (reference sequence). CDR3 in amino acids: CSALLAGPSTDTQYF. The CDR3 bases that were read are TGCAGTGCTCTCCTAGCGGGACCTAGCACAGATACG.

The CDR3 is CASSIDGGRRDTQYF. The CDR3 bases that were read are TGTGCCAGTAGTATAGATGGCGGGAGGAGGGATACG. The chain uses TRBV19 and TRBJ2-3; TRBD2 aligns across 8 bases. The read terminates 3 residues before the CDR3 end, so the remaining end is supplied by the germline J gene. The CDR3 sequence is 15 residues long. The germline gives CDR1 LNHDA, CDR2 SQIVND (reference sequence). V lost 0 bases and J lost 6; bases outside the gene matches: 5. The complete variable domain, with remaining parts taken from reference TRBV19 and TRBJ2-3, reads DGGITQSPKYLFRKEGQNVTLSCEQNLNHDAMYWYRQDPGQGLRLIYYSQIVNDFQKGDIAEGYSVSREKKESFPLTVTSAQKNPTAFYLCASSIDGGRRDTQYFGPGTRLTVL.

This clone came up many times. The read ends 3 residues shy of where the CDR3 ends; the end is completed using the germline J gene. The chain is built from TRBV5-1 and TRBJ1-2, with unresolved D. In germline, CDR1 is SGHRS, CDR2 YFSETQ. CDR3 length: 14 residues. Trimming took off 0 bases at V and 3 bases at J, with 9 bases between the two ends. The CDR3 bases that were read are TGCGCCAGCAGCTTGGACAGATCGGACTATGGC. Amino acids: CASSLDRSDYG. The whole CDR3 reads CASSLDRSDYGYTF.

Details on this clone: The read falls 3 residues short of the CDR3 end, and the missing part is taken from the germline J gene. This chain uses TRBV13 with TRBJ1-2, with TRBD1 matching 7 bases. This CDR3 contains 16 residues. V lost 2 bases and J lost 4; bases outside the gene matches: 10. CDR1 and CDR2 (germline): PRHDT, FYEKMQ (reference sequence). The CDR3 here is CASSLLGQGVVYGYTF. The part of the CDR3 DNA that was read is TGTGCCAGCAGCTTATTAGGGCAGGGGGTTGTCTATGGC.